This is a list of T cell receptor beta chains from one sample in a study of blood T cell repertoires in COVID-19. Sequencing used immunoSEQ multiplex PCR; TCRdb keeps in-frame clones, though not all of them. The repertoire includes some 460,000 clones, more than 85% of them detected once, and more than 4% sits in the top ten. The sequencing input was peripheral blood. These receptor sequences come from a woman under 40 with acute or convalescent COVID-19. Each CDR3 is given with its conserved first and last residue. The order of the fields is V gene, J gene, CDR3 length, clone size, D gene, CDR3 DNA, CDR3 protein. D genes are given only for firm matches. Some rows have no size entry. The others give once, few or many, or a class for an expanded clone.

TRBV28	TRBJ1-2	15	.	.	TGTGCCAGCAGGGCCGGGGGGGGAAGGTACTATGGCTACACCTTC	CASRAGGGRYYGYTF
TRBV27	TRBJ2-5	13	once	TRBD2	TGTGCCAGCTGGACTAGCGGGCAAGAGACCCAGTACTTC	CASWTSGQETQYF
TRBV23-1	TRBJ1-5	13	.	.	TGCGCCAGCAGTCACCCGGAGGATCAGCCCCAGCATTTT	CASSHPEDQPQHF
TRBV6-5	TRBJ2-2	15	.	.	TGTGCCAGCGGATTCACAGGGGGGGGCACCGGGGAGCTGTTTTTT	CASGFTGGGTGELFF
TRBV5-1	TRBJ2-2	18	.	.	TGCGCCAGCAGCTTGGATGTGACTAGAGGCGGATTTCCCGGGGAGCTGTTTTTT	CASSLDVTRGGFPGELFF
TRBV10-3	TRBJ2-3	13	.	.	TGTGCCATCCGGGACTTCGACACAGATACGCAGTATTTT	CAIRDFDTDTQYF
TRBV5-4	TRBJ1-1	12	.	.	TGTGCCAGCAGCCGTAAGAACACTGAAGCTTTCTTT	CASSRKNTEAFF
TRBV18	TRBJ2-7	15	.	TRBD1	TGTGCCAGCTCACCCGGGACAGGGGGCATATACGAGCAGTACTTC	CASSPGTGGIYEQYF
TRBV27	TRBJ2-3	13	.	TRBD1	TGTGCCAGCAATCGACAGGGTAGGGATACGCAGTATTTT	CASNRQGRDTQYF
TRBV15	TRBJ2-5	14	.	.	TGTGCCACCAGCAGTGAGACCTGGGGAGCGACCCAGTACTTC	CATSSETWGATQYF
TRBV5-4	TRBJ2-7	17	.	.	TGTGCCAGCAGCTTGGGGCAGGGATTGAAAAAACCCTACGAGCAGTACTTC	CASSLGQGLKKPYEQYF
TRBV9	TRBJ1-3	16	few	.	TGTGCCAGCAGCACAGAAGGAGGAATCTCTGGAAACACCATATATTTT	CASSTEGGISGNTIYF
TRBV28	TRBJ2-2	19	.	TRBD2	TGTGCCAGCAGTCGAACGGGACTAGCGGGGGGCTCGAACACCGGGGAGCTGTTTTTT	CASSRTGLAGGSNTGELFF
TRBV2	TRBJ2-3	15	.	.	TGTGCCAGCAGTGAAGGAGCAGGAATGTTGGATACGCAGTATTTT	CASSEGAGMLDTQYF
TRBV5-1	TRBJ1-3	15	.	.	TGCGCCAGCAGCTTGGGTACAGGTGGTGGAAACACCATATATTTT	CASSLGTGGGNTIYF
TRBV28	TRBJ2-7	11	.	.	TGTGCCAGCAGCCTCGGCTACGAGCAGTACTTC	CASSLGYEQYF
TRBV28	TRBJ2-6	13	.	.	TGTGCCAGCTCCCAGGGTGGGGCCAACGTCCTGACTTTC	CASSQGGANVLTF
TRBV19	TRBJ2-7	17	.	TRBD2	TGTGCCAGTAGTTATGGTTCAGGACTAGCGGCAGTATACGAGCAGTACTTC	CASSYGSGLAAVYEQYF
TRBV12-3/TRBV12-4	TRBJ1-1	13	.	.	TGTGCCAGCCACGGACAGATGAACACTGAAGCTTTCTTT	CASHGQMNTEAFF
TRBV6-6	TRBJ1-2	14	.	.	TGTGCCAGCAGTTACTCGGGAGAAACTTATGGCTACACCTTC	CASSYSGETYGYTF
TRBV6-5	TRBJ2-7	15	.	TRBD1	TGTGCCAGCAGTTACTCGTATGAGGGGGCTCGAGAGCAGTACTTC	CASSYSYEGAREQYF
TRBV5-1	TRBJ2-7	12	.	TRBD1	TGCGCCAGCAGCTTGGGACAGGGGGAGCAGTACTTC	CASSLGQGEQYF
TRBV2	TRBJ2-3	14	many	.	TGTGCCAGCAGTGAAGAGGGGGGCACAGATACGCAGTATTTT	CASSEEGGTDTQYF